A single sample is the source of the 18 T cell receptor beta chains below, sequenced in a study of T cell responses to AZD1222 COVID-19 vaccine (dated by TCRdb to about 2021). This specimen's time point label, per the study, means: baseline before first vaccination. The library was obtained by the immunoSEQ multiplex PCR assay. TCRdb took this table from immuneACCESS and kept in-frame rearrangements with V and J called. Such tables lack part of the clones; where checked against another copy, unresolved V genes explain under half of the gap, and the rest is unexplained. The sample profile shows 120,000 to 150,000 clones; about 92% of them were found once. The top ten hold 1.5% to 2% of the sample. The sequences come from peripheral blood, collected on day 0 of AZD1222 vaccination. The receptors stem from an adult in good health.

This chain joins TRBV5-1 and TRBJ2-7; 9 nucleotides line up with TRBD2. There are 16 residues in the CDR3. With V trimmed by 0 bases and J by 2 bases, 6 bases remained unmatched. The germline V gene encodes CDR1 SGHRS and CDR2 YFSETQ. DNA for the CDR3: TGCGCCAGCAGCTTGGTTGTAGCGGGGGCCCCCTACGAGCAGTACTTC. It encodes CASSLVVAGAPYEQYF.

The V and J genes are TRBV10-3 and TRBJ1-2; a weak D match, TRBD1 (5 bases). The germline gives CDR1 ENHRY, CDR2 SYGVKD. The CDR3 is 12 amino acids. Trimming cost V 4 bases and J 3 bases, with 6 bases left between them. CDR3 in DNA: TGTGCCATCAGTGCACAGGACTATGGCTACACCTTC. Protein product: CAISAQDYGYTF.

V and J are TRBV2 and TRBJ1-3; no reliable D call. Trimming removed 5 bases from V and 0 bases from J, with 14 bases in between. Looked up from germline, CDR1 is SNHLY and CDR2 is FYNNEI. This CDR3 is built from 16 residues. The CDR3 reads CASSPEWVSSGNTIYF. Written as DNA, the CDR3 is TGTGCCAGCAGTCCTGAGTGGGTGAGCTCTGGAAACACCATATATTTT.

The rearrangement uses TRBV14 and TRBJ1-3; no clear D. Trimming left V 0 bases short and J 0 bases short, with 6 bases between. The germline gives CDR1 SGHDN, CDR2 FVKESK. This CDR3 spans 15 amino acids. The CDR3 bases are TGTGCCAGCAGCCAAGAGGGCATCTCTGGAAACACCATATATTTT. Protein product: CASSQEGISGNTIYF.

V and J are TRBV5-6 and TRBJ2-1; 8 bases are a match to TRBD2. CDR1 and CDR2 from the germline V gene are SGHDT and YYEEEE. The CDR3 sequence is 17 residues long. The V gene end was trimmed by 2 bases and the J gene end by 5 bases; junction bases not matched to a gene: 12. For the CDR3, the DNA is TGTGCCAGCAGCTTAGGTCCTACGGGAGGGGCAGACAATGAGCAGTTCTTC. Its protein is CASSLGPTGGADNEQFF.

The V and J genes are TRBV27 and TRBJ2-3; D is ambiguous. V was pared by 3 bases and J by 8 bases, with 15 bases between. CDR3 size: 14 residues. Germline V gene sequence: CDR1 MNHEY, CDR2 SMNVEV (reference sequence). The CDR3 bases are TGTGCCAGCAGTTTCCAATATAGGGTTGGTACGCAGTATTTT. This codes for CASSFQYRVGTQYF.

The genes are TRBV7-6 and TRBJ2-3; D is perhaps TRBD1 (6 bases). Looked up from germline, CDR1 is SGHVS and CDR2 is FNYEAQ. Trimming shortened V by 5 bases and J by 12 bases, and 18 bases separated the two germline ends. The CDR3 spans 13 residues. Here the CDR3 DNA reads TGTGCCAGCAGCATGACTCGGGCAGGGGACCAGTATTTT. Translated: CASSMTRAGDQYF. Based on the CDR3 plus reference TRBV7-6 and TRBJ2-3, the full variable domain is GAGVSQSPRYKVTKRGQDVALRCDPISGHVSLYWYRQALGQGPEFLTYFNYEAQQDKSGLPNDRFSAERPEGSISTLTIQRTEQRDSAMYRCASSMTRAGDQYFGPGTRLTVL.

DNA of the CDR3: TGTGCCAGCAGCTTAGAATTAGCGGGGTTAGCCGGGGAGCTGTTTTTT. Its translation: CASSLELAGLAGELFF. J is TRBJ2-2 and V is TRBV7-8; 8 positions match TRBD2. Germline CDR1 reads SGHVS; CDR2 reads FQNEAQ. J gave up 6 bases and V 1 base, and 7 bases lay outside the gene matches. CDR3 length: 16 amino acids.

The rearrangement uses TRBV5-6 and TRBJ2-3, with 10 bases aligning to TRBD2. The CDR3 sequence is 16 residues long. The trim removed 0 bases at V and 6 bases at J, leaving 7 bases unmatched. Germline loops: CDR1 SGHDT, CDR2 YYEEEE. CDR3 bases: TGTGCCAGCAGCTTGGCACTAGCGGGATGGGTGGATACGCAGTATTTT. Its translation is CASSLALAGWVDTQYF.

This chain uses TRBV7-2 with TRBJ1-3; D remains ambiguous. V was clipped by 5 bases and J by 4 bases, with 9 bases between them. The CDR3 consists of 13 residues. Germline V gene data show CDR1 as SGHTA and CDR2 as FQGNSA. CDR3 coding DNA: TGTGCCAGCAGCCTTTCACGCGGAAACACCATATATTTT. Translated, it gives CASSLSRGNTIYF.

The V and J genes are TRBV24-1 and TRBJ2-1; D remains ambiguous. V was shortened by 3 bases and J by 4 bases, with 6 bases between the two germline ends. From germline, CDR1 is KGHDR and CDR2 SFDVKD. The CDR3 runs to 13 residues. The CDR3 here is CATSDPKYNEQFF. In DNA, the CDR3 is TGTGCCACCAGTGATCCGAAATACAATGAGCAGTTCTTC.

This clone appeared a single time. CDR3 sequence: CASSSTVYYGYTF. The CDR3 bases are TGTGCCAGCAGTTCGACAGTCTACTATGGCTACACCTTC. The chain carries TRBV12-3 or TRBV12-4 and TRBJ1-2, with D possibly matching TRBD1 (5 bases). Trimming removed 4 bases at V and 3 bases at J, with 9 bases between. The CDR3 runs 13 residues.

The genes are TRBV7-9 and TRBJ1-3, with D hard to call. V lost 5 bases and J 8 bases, leaving 7 bases between the germline ends. The CDR3 has 11 amino acids. Germline V gene lookup returns CDR1 SEHNR and CDR2 FQNEAQ (reference sequence). CDR3 in DNA: TGTGCCAGCAGCGGTGGGGACACCATATATTTT. Amino acid sequence: CASSGGDTIYF. Based on the CDR3 plus reference TRBV7-9 and TRBJ1-3, the full variable domain is DTGVSQNPRHKITKRGQNVTFRCDPISEHNRLYWYRQTLGQGPEFLTYFQNEAQLEKSRLLSDRFSAERPKGSFSTLEIQRTEQGDSAMYLCASSGGDTIYFGEGSWLTVV.

The V gene is TRBV27, the J gene TRBJ1-5; tentatively, D is TRBD1 (5 bases). The V gene lost 2 bases and the J gene lost 7 bases, with 15 bases spanning the gap. The CDR3 has 15 residues. The germline V gene encodes CDR1 MNHEY and CDR2 SMNVEV (reference sequence). The chain's CDR3 is CASSLEGVGFQPQHF. Here the CDR3 DNA reads TGTGCCAGCAGTTTAGAAGGGGTAGGTTTCCAGCCCCAGCATTTT.

V usage is TRBV5-5 and J usage is TRBJ1-1; perhaps TRBD1 as D (6 bases). Germline CDR1 SGHKS, CDR2 YYEKEE (reference sequence). V dropped 3 bases and J dropped 1 base, with 10 bases sitting between them. The CDR3 has 14 residues. The CDR3 sequence: CASSSRGGNTEAFF. The CDR3 DNA is TGTGCCAGCAGCTCCAGGGGAGGGAACACTGAAGCTTTCTTT.

The chain has TRBV25-1 and TRBJ1-6; D gene uncertain. Per the germline V gene, CDR1 is MGHDK and CDR2 is SYGVNS. The CDR3 is made up of 15 amino acids. Trimming removed 7 bases at V and 0 bases at J, with 10 bases between. In DNA, the CDR3 is TGTGCCAGCAAAGCGGATAGCTCCTATAATTCACCCCTCCACTTT. Translating it yields CASKADSSYNSPLHF.

The chain joins TRBV18 to TRBJ2-7; possible D gene TRBD2, 5 bases. V was shortened by 3 bases and J by 5 bases, with 11 bases between the two germline ends. Germline V lookup: CDR1 KGHSH, CDR2 LQKENI. The CDR3 runs 13 residues. This chain's CDR3 is CASSPTGSDEQYF. CDR3 bases: TGTGCCAGCTCACCTACGGGGTCGGACGAGCAGTACTTC.

This clone was counted only a few times. V gene TRBV24-1 combines with J gene TRBJ2-1; 7 bases agree with TRBD1. In germline, CDR1 is KGHDR, CDR2 SFDVKD. V shed 4 bases and J 12 bases; nucleotides not matched to a gene: 8. The CDR3 contains 13 residues. CDR3 residues: CATSDPRTGWQFF. Here the CDR3 DNA reads TGTGCCACCAGTGACCCTAGGACAGGATGGCAGTTCTTC.